These 30 T cell receptor beta chains originate from one sample sequenced in a study of coeliac disease. Using immunoSEQ multiplex PCR, the repertoire was profiled, and TCRdb retains in-frame clones only, with some absent. This table has about 4,500 clones, roughly 60% appearing once. Source material: intraepithelial lymphocytes from the gut. The receptors come from a young woman with active celiac disease.

V usage is TRBV5-1 and J usage is TRBJ2-7; 7 bases line up with TRBD2. V shed 4 bases, J shed 9 bases, and the junction held 13 bases outside the gene matches. Germline CDR1 is SGHRS and CDR2 is YFSETQ. The CDR3 consists of 14 residues. The CDR3 DNA is TGCGCCAGCAGCCCGGGACTACCTTTAGAGGGGCAGTACTTC. Residues: CASSPGLPLEGQYF.

The chain has TRBV7-3 and TRBJ1-1; D remains ambiguous. Germline CDR1 reads SGHTA; CDR2 reads FQGTGA. Trimming took 5 bases from V and 4 from J, leaving 32 bases between them. This CDR3 is 20 amino acids long. CDR3 bases: TGTGCCAGCAGCCAATCGTGGGCAGGTGGTAAAATATCCATGAGCACTGAAGCTTTCTTT. Translating gives CASSQSWAGGKISMSTEAFF.

This chain joins TRBV10-2 and TRBJ2-1; maybe TRBD2 (6 bases). The CDR3 is made up of 14 amino acids. The V gene lost 8 bases and the J gene lost 0 bases, with 11 bases spanning the gap. CDR1 is WSHSY and CDR2 is SAAADI in the germline V gene. The CDR3 sequence is CASGWGDSYNEQFF. For the CDR3, the DNA is TGCGCCAGCGGCTGGGGGGACTCCTACAATGAGCAGTTCTTC.

The V gene is TRBV19, the J gene TRBJ2-1, with TRBD2 matching over 11 bases. Trimming cost V 5 bases and J 5 bases; bases outside gene matches: 5. The CDR3 consists of 15 residues. Looked up from germline, CDR1 is LNHDA and CDR2 is SQIVND (reference sequence). CDR3 in amino acids: CASSLGLAGHNEQFF. CDR3 coding DNA: TGTGCCAGTAGTCTCGGACTAGCGGGCCACAATGAGCAGTTCTTC.

V usage is TRBV10-3 and J usage is TRBJ1-1; D gene ambiguous. V lost 8 bases to trimming and J lost 5 bases, with 15 bases between them. Looked up from germline, CDR1 is ENHRY and CDR2 is SYGVKD. This CDR3 spans 13 amino acids. The CDR3 DNA is TGTGCCATCGCCGCTTTGTTACGGACTGAAGCTTTCTTT. Translation gives CAIAALLRTEAFF.

This chain connects TRBV19 to TRBJ1-5; 9 nucleotides line up with TRBD1. After removal of 4 bases from V and 7 bases from J, the junction contained 8 bases not matched to a gene. The CDR3 has 15 residues. Germline lookup yields CDR1 LNHDA and CDR2 SQIVND (reference sequence). CDR3 sequence reads: CASSKGTGRRQPQHF. The CDR3 DNA reads TGTGCCAGTAGTAAAGGGACAGGGAGAAGGCAGCCCCAGCATTTT.

CDR3 loop: CASSQGANEKYNEQFF. The CDR3 DNA follows: TGTGCCAGCAGCCAGGGGGCCAACGAGAAGTACAATGAGCAGTTCTTC. The chain is built from TRBV4-2 and TRBJ2-1; maybe TRBD1 (6 bases). The CDR3 sequence is 16 residues long. The germline gives CDR1 LGHNA, CDR2 YNFKEQ. V lost 3 bases, J lost 4 bases, and 16 bases lay in between.

This clone was recorded a few times. For the CDR3, the DNA is TGTGCCAGCAGTGTTCCAGGGGTGGTTGGGGAGACCCAGTACTTC. Translated, it gives CASSVPGVVGETQYF. The gene calls are TRBV28 and TRBJ2-5, with D tentatively TRBD1 (6 bases). Trimming pared 5 bases from V and 5 bases from J, leaving 18 bases between. Germline assignment: CDR1 MDHEN and CDR2 SYDVKM. The length of the CDR3 is 15 residues.

This chain's CDR3 is CASSPIPTGSLYSYNEQFF. The CDR3 nucleotides are TGTGCCAGCTCACCAATACCGACAGGGTCATTATACTCCTACAATGAGCAGTTCTTC. The chain has TRBV18 and TRBJ2-1; 7 nucleotides match TRBD1. Germline trimming cut 2 bases from V and 0 bases from J; bases unmatched to any gene: 13. Looked up from germline, CDR1 is KGHSH and CDR2 is LQKENI. CDR3 length: 19 residues.

The chain carries TRBV27 and TRBJ1-6, with D unclear. V gave up 6 bases and J gave up 1 base, with 4 bases separating them. Germline V lookup: CDR1 MNHEY, CDR2 SMNVEV (reference sequence). This CDR3 has 13 residues. The CDR3 spells CASSRSYNSPLHF. The DNA of the CDR3 is TGTGCCAGCAGCAGGTCCTATAATTCACCCCTCCACTTT.

This clone was seen only a few times. The chain uses TRBV7-9 and TRBJ1-1; D is unresolved. The germline V gene encodes CDR1 SEHNR and CDR2 FQNEAQ (reference sequence). The V end lost 5 bases, the J end lost 4 bases, and 11 bases lay between the germline ends. The CDR3 consists of 13 residues. The CDR3 region is CASSPGEGTEAFF. The CDR3 DNA is TGTGCCAGCAGCCCCGGGGAGGGCACTGAAGCTTTCTTT.

The genes are TRBV13 and TRBJ2-7, with 8 positions matching TRBD2. Trimming took 7 bases from V and 0 from J; bases not matched to a gene: 8. This CDR3 has 15 amino acids. Germline V CDR1 and CDR2: PRHDT, FYEKMQ (reference sequence). The CDR3: CASTARGGISYEQYF. CDR3 DNA: TGTGCCAGCACCGCCCGCGGGGGGATCTCCTACGAGCAGTACTTC.

The V and J genes are TRBV28 and TRBJ2-7, with no clear D. Germline assignment: CDR1 MDHEN and CDR2 SYDVKM. V dropped 2 bases and J dropped 2 bases, with 7 bases sitting between them. The CDR3 covers 13 residues. CDR3 loop: CASSLDWPYEQYF. The CDR3 DNA follows: TGTGCCAGCAGTTTAGACTGGCCCTACGAGCAGTACTTC.

The chain couples TRBV5-6 to TRBJ2-7; 12 bases are a match to TRBD1. Germline V CDR1 and CDR2: SGHDT, YYEEEE. The CDR3 contains 15 residues. V was pared by 4 bases and J by 7 bases, with 9 bases of the junction left unmatched. The CDR3 region is CASSNLRDRGQEQYF. The CDR3, as DNA: TGTGCCAGCAGCAACCTCCGGGACAGGGGGCAGGAGCAGTACTTC.

This clone was counted a few times. The genes are TRBV2 and TRBJ2-1; TRBD2 matches at 9 bases. V shed 7 bases and J 6 bases; nucleotides not matched to a gene: 10. Germline CDR1 reads SNHLY; CDR2 reads FYNNEI. This CDR3 spans 15 amino acids. As DNA, the CDR3 is TGTGCCAGCATCGTTCGCGGGAGGGCCCTCAATGAGCAGTTCTTC. Translating it yields CASIVRGRALNEQFF.

The CDR3 is CASSLEASSYNEQFF. CDR3 DNA: TGCGCCAGCAGCTTGGAAGCTAGCTCCTACAATGAGCAGTTCTTC. The chain uses TRBV5-1 and TRBJ2-1; D not certain. Germline values: CDR1 SGHRS, CDR2 YFSETQ. CDR3 length: 15 amino acids. The V end was cut by 0 bases, the J end by 0 bases, with 7 bases between.

This clone is categorized as large. The chain uses TRBV10-2 and TRBJ2-1; 9 positions agree with TRBD2. The CDR3 covers 17 residues. Germline V CDR1 and CDR2: WSHSY, SAAADI. V gave up 1 base and J gave up 6 bases; unmatched junction bases: 10. The CDR3, as DNA: TGCGCCAGCAGTGAGTTCAATGGCGGGAGGGCCTCCAATGAGCAGTTCTTC. Residues: CASSEFNGGRASNEQFF.

This clone has a handful of counts. The chain recombines TRBV7-2 with TRBJ2-3, with a tentative D call TRBD1 (6 bases). Germline assignment: CDR1 SGHTA and CDR2 FQGNSA. The CDR3 covers 14 residues. Trimming removed 5 bases from V and 2 bases from J, with 11 bases in between. Here the CDR3 DNA reads TGTGCCAGCAGCGGGGGCGCGACCACAGATACGCAGTATTTT. Protein product: CASSGGATTDTQYF.

The chain has TRBV28 and TRBJ1-2, with 7 bases matching TRBD1. Germline V gives CDR1 MDHEN, CDR2 SYDVKM. The CDR3 extends over 16 amino acids. Losses at the gene ends were 1 base for V and 8 bases for J; bases not matched to a gene: 13. DNA for the CDR3: TGTGCCAGCAGTTTATTTGACCGGGACAGCAGAGTAGGCTACACCTTC. Encoded protein: CASSLFDRDSRVGYTF.

This clone is classed as medium-sized. This chain joins TRBV27 and TRBJ2-7, with 8 bases that match TRBD1. Germline CDR1 and CDR2: MNHEY and SMNVEV (reference sequence). CDR3 length equals 16 residues. The trim removed 1 base at V and 5 bases at J, leaving 10 bases unmatched. For the CDR3, the DNA is TGTGCCAGCAGTTTATTTCCCCGGACAGGGCTCAACGAGCAGTACTTC. It yields the protein CASSLFPRTGLNEQYF.

The gene calls are TRBV11-2 and TRBJ2-7; 9 nucleotides agree with TRBD1. V lost 5 bases to trimming and J lost 3 bases; unmatched junction nucleotides: 2. The CDR3 sequence is 13 residues long. Looked up from germline, CDR1 is SGHAT and CDR2 is FQNNGV. CDR3 coding DNA: TGTGCCAGCAGCATGACAGGGGGCTACGAGCAGTACTTC. Translation gives CASSMTGGYEQYF.

The J gene is TRBJ1-4, the V gene TRBV10-2; TRBD1 matches 8 bases. This CDR3 is built from 18 residues. J was trimmed by 3 bases and V by 4 bases; bases with no gene match: 13. Germline CDR1 and CDR2: WSHSY and SAAADI. The CDR3: CASSGGQGQGLANEKLFF. CDR3 nucleotide sequence: TGCGCCAGCAGTGGAGGACAGGGCCAAGGGTTGGCTAATGAAAAACTGTTTTTT.

To note about this clone: A read error is likely, as this CDR3 ends without the conserved phenylalanine or tryptophan. Because the CDR3's place on the DNA is in doubt, the DNA is left out and the CDR3 is given as listed by TCRdb. The rearrangement links TRBV6-5 to TRBJ1-5; TRBD1 is the table's D call, not checked against the DNA. The CDR3 is 11 residues long, counting both termini. Germline-derived CDR1 and CDR2 are MNHEY and SVGAGI. The CDR3 protein is CASKPGTGREV.

In its sample, this clone was seen a few times. The V gene is TRBV11-2, the J gene TRBJ1-4; 9 bases fit TRBD1. The CDR3 covers 15 residues. The germline gives CDR1 SGHAT, CDR2 FQNNGV. V shed 5 bases and J 7 bases; nucleotides not matched to a gene: 8. CDR3 loop: CASSLAGTGTEKLFF. In DNA, the CDR3 is TGTGCCAGCAGCCTAGCCGGGACAGGGACTGAAAAACTGTTTTTT.

The chain combines TRBV29-1 with TRBJ1-1; the D gene is possibly TRBD1 (6 bases). The V gene's germline CDR1 is SQVTM and CDR2 ANQGSEA. With 0 bases removed from V and 10 bases from J, the gap between germline ends came to 21 bases. The CDR3 has 15 residues. The CDR3 DNA is TGCAGCGTTGAAGATCTGGATAGGGGGGGAACGGTAGCTTTCTTT. Translated: CSVEDLDRGGTVAFF.

This chain joins TRBV5-1 and TRBJ2-1; the D is unclear. The germline gives CDR1 SGHRS, CDR2 YFSETQ. This CDR3 has 12 amino acids. V lost 4 bases and J lost 7, with 9 bases in between. The CDR3 loop is CASSVVGNEQFF. CDR3 nucleotides: TGCGCCAGCAGCGTGGTCGGGAATGAGCAGTTCTTC.

The gene calls are TRBV13 and TRBJ2-5; possible D gene TRBD1, 6 bases. V was trimmed by 5 bases and J by 5 bases, leaving 18 bases between them. The CDR3 consists of 15 residues. Germline V gene data show CDR1 as PRHDT and CDR2 as FYEKMQ (reference sequence). The CDR3 reads CASSPRNRVLETQYF. CDR3 coding DNA: TGTGCCAGCAGCCCCCGCAACAGGGTTCTGGAGACCCAGTACTTC.

This clone was observed a few times. This chain links TRBV5-1 with TRBJ1-1; D is ambiguous. The CDR3 runs 12 residues. Germline CDR1 SGHRS, CDR2 YFSETQ. V lost 5 bases, J lost 8 bases, and 13 bases lay in between. This CDR3 reads CASRMPQQEAFF. The CDR3 DNA sequence: TGCGCCAGCAGGATGCCACAGCAAGAAGCTTTCTTT.

The CDR3 DNA reads TGTGCCAGCAGTTTATGGGATTTTAGGGGCAGCGGGAGATACGAGCAGTACTTC. This codes for CASSLWDFRGSGRYEQYF. The chain joins TRBV28 to TRBJ2-7; 8 bases fit TRBD2. In germline, CDR1 is MDHEN, CDR2 SYDVKM. The CDR3 loop spans 18 amino acids. V lost 0 bases, J lost 4 bases, and 14 bases stayed unmatched.

The chain carries TRBV29-1 and TRBJ2-7; 8 nucleotides align to TRBD2. Per the germline V gene, CDR1 is SQVTM and CDR2 is ANQGSEA. The CDR3 has 15 residues. V was pared by 1 base and J by 3 bases, with 8 bases of the junction left unmatched. In DNA, the CDR3 is TGCAGCGTTGAAGGAAAGAGCGGGAGCCACTACGAGCAGTACTTC. Amino acid sequence: CSVEGKSGSHYEQYF.